Sequencing of this T cell receptor beta chain was carried out in a study of blood T cells in healthy people across ages. Alongside a J-beta primer mix, a sample-barcoded 5' primer served in a second PCR lasting about 7 to 11 cycles. One entry per CDR3 protein, called by TCRdb with MiXCR from the 5' RACE reads. Among approximately 690,000 distinct CDR3 sequences listed, roughly 58% were seen once. Study-wide findings and caveats: Per million T cells, TCR beta diversity dropped about linearly as age rose. A strong correlation between TCR beta diversity and naive T cell percentage was seen.

Donors were systemically healthy Caucasian individuals from Russia aged about 6 to 95 years. A word on this clonotype: The antigen remains undetermined.

The sample consisted of blood. The receptor comes from a man in his sixties in good health.

The CDR3 coding sequence is TGCAGCGTTGAGGCTAGCGGGGCCGGGACAGATACGCAGTATTTT. Its translation is CSVEASGAGTDTQYF. The chain couples TRBV29-1 to TRBJ2-3; the match to TRBD2 covers 9 bases. The CDR3 spans 15 residues. Trimming at V came to 3 bases and at J to 3 bases, leaving 7 bases not matched to a gene. Germline V gives CDR1 SQVTM, CDR2 ANQGSEA.